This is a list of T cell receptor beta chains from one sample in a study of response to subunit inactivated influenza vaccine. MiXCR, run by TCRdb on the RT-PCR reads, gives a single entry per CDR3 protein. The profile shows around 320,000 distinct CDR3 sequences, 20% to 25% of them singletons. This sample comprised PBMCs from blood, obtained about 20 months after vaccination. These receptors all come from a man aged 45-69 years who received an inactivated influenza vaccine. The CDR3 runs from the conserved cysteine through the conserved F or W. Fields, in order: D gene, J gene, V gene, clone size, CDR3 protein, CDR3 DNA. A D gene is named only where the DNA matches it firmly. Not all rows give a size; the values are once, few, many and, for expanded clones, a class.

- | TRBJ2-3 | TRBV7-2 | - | CASSPYGGRDTQYF | TGTGCCAGCAGCCCATACGGGGGACGCGATACGCAGTATTTT
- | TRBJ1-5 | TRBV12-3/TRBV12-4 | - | CASSLRLRGNQPQHF | TGTGCCAGCAGTTTAAGGTTAAGGGGGAATCAGCCCCAGCATTTT
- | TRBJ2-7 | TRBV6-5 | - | CASSYGVSAEQYF | TGTGCCAGCAGTTACGGGGTATCGGCCGAGCAGTACTTC
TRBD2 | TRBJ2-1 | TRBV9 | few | CASSVAASGSYNEQFF | TGTGCCAGCAGCGTAGCGGCTAGCGGCTCCTACAATGAGCAGTTCTTC
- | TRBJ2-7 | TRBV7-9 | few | CASSPSRRDEQYF | TGTGCCAGCAGCCCCTCTCGACGGGACGAGCAGTACTTC
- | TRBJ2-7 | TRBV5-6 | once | CASSFLGTGSYEQYF | TGTGCCAGCAGCTTTTTGGGGACCGGCTCCTACGAGCAGTACTTC
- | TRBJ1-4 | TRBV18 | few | CASSPGLSNEKLFF | TGTGCCAGCTCACCCGGACTGAGTAATGAAAAACTGTTTTTT
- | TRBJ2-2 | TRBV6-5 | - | CASSSSDRGGTGELFF | TGTGCCAGCAGTTCCTCGGACCGTGGTGGCACCGGGGAGCTGTTTTTT
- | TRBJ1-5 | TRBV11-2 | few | CASSSSHQPQHF | TGTGCCAGCAGCTCATCCCACCAGCCCCAGCATTTT
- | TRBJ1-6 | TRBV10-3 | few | CAIKMSNGPENSPLHF | TGTGCCATCAAAATGAGCAACGGGCCAGAGAATTCACCCCTCCACTTT
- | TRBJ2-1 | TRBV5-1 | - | CASSFGGGSSYNEQFF | TGCGCCAGCAGCTTCGGGGGCGGGAGCTCCTACAATGAGCAGTTCTTC
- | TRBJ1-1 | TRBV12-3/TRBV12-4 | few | CASSLAQFMNTEAFF | TGTGCCAGCAGTTTAGCACAGTTCATGAACACTGAAGCTTTCTTT
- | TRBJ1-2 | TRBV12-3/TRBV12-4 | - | CASSMNRDPIGWGNYGYTF | TGTGCCAGCAGCATGAACAGGGATCCAATAGGATGGGGTAACTATGGCTACACCTTC
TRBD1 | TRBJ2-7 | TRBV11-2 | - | CASSLGWTGYEQYF | TGTGCCAGCAGCTTAGGATGGACAGGCTACGAGCAGTACTTC
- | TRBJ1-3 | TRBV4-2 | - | CASSSMVGPGNTIYF | TGTGCCAGCAGCTCTATGGTGGGTCCTGGAAACACCATATATTTT
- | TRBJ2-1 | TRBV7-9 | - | CASSLTLQLVYNEQFF | TGTGCCAGCAGCCTTACGTTACAGTTAGTCTACAATGAGCAGTTCTTC
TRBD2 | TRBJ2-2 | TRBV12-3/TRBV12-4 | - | CASRTGLAGSRAGELFF | TGTGCCAGCAGGACGGGACTAGCGGGGTCTCGGGCCGGGGAGCTGTTTTTT
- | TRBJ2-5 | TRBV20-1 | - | CSARGDLRDQETQYF | TGCAGTGCTAGAGGGGACCTGAGGGACCAAGAGACCCAGTACTTC
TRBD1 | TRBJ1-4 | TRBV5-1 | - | CASSRDRPKEKLFF | TGCGCCAGCAGCCGGGACAGGCCGAAAGAAAAACTGTTTTTT
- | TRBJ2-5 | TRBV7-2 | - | CASSPDVNQETQYF | TGTGCCAGCAGCCCAGACGTCAATCAAGAGACCCAGTACTTC
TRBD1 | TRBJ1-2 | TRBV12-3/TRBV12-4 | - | CASSRGQGEGGYTF | TGTGCCAGCAGCAGGGGACAGGGGGAGGGTGGCTACACCTTC
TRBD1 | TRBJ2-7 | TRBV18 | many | CASSYTGVESYEQYF | TGTGCCAGCTCATATACAGGGGTCGAATCCTACGAGCAGTACTTC
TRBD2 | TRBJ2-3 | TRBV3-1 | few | CASSQDKRASGDLTDTQYF | TGTGCCAGCAGCCAAGATAAGAGGGCTAGCGGGGACCTTACAGATACGCAGTATTTT
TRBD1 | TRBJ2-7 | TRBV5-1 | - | CASSLVQGASYEQYF | TGCGCCAGCAGCTTGGTACAGGGGGCCTCCTACGAGCAGTACTTC
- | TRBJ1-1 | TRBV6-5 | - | CASSYFKRGPNTEAFF | TGTGCCAGCAGTTATTTCAAGAGAGGCCCTAACACTGAAGCTTTCTTT
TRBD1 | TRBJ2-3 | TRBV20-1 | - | CSAMGQVVSAGTDTQYF | TGCAGTGCAATGGGACAGGTTGTCTCTGCTGGGACAGATACGCAGTATTTT
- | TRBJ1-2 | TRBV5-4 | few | CASSLTGTSYGYTF | TGTGCCAGCAGCTTGACGGGGACCAGCTATGGCTACACCTTC
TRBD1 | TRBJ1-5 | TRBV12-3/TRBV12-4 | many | CASSLGGTGGPQHF | TGTGCCAGCAGTTTAGGAGGGACAGGGGGGCCCCAGCATTTT
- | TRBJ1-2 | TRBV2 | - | CASSRTDGLGGYTF | TGTGCCAGCAGCCGAACCGACGGTTTAGGAGGCTACACCTTC
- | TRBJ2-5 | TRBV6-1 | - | CASSLHLVQETQYF | TGTGCCAGCAGTCTCCATCTAGTGCAAGAGACCCAGTACTTC
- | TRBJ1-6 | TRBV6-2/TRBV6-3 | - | CASTSPDRSSYNSPLHF | TGTGCCAGCACCTCACCGGACCGGAGCTCCTATAATTCACCCCTCCACTTT
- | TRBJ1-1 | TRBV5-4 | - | CASSLEGSKNTEAFF | TGTGCCAGCAGCTTGGAGGGATCGAAGAACACTGAAGCTTTCTTT
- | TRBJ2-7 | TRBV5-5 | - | CASSLVYTYEQYF | TGTGCCAGCAGCTTGGTTTATACCTACGAGCAGTACTTC
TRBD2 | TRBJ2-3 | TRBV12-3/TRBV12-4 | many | CASSFSGGGGTDTQYF | TGTGCCAGCAGTTTTTCTGGGGGGGGTGGGACAGATACGCAGTATTTT
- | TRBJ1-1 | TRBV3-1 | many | CASSPRVLANTEAFF | TGTGCCAGCAGCCCAAGGGTCCTCGCGAACACTGAAGCTTTCTTT
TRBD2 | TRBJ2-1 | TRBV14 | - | CASTLAVGDNEQFF | TGTGCCAGCACCCTAGCGGTCGGGGACAATGAGCAGTTCTTC
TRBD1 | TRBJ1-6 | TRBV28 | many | CASSKTGALRYNSPLHF | TGTGCCAGCAGCAAGACAGGGGCGCTCCGATATAATTCACCCCTCCACTTT
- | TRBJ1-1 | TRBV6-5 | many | CASSYSPGQKGENTEAFF | TGTGCCAGCAGTTACTCGCCGGGACAAAAGGGGGAGAACACTGAAGCTTTCTTT
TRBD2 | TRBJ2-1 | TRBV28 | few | CASSSSSSGRSHNEQFF | TGTGCCAGCAGTTCCTCATCTAGCGGGAGGTCCCACAATGAGCAGTTCTTC